These 32 T cell receptor beta chains were all obtained from the same sample, sequenced in a study of siplizumab effects on memory and regulatory T cells. Profiled with immunoSEQ multiplex PCR; TCRdb holds only in-frame clones, not every one. The sample consists of about 97,000 clones, about nine tenths of them appearing once. Sequenced input: non-Treg CD4+ T cells sorted from blood. Receptors were obtained from a human donor in good health.

V is TRBV5-5 and J is TRBJ2-3, with D perhaps matching TRBD2 (6 bases). The CDR3 is 14 amino acids. CDR1 SGHKS and CDR2 YYEKEE come from the germline V gene (reference sequence). The V end lost 5 bases, the J end lost 4 bases, and 14 bases lay between the germline ends. The CDR3 coding sequence is TGTGCCAGCAGGGGGCGTGCGGGACCAGATACGCAGTATTTT. Amino acids: CASRGRAGPDTQYF.

The chain has TRBV28 and TRBJ2-7, with 9 bases that match TRBD1. Germline V gene sequence: CDR1 MDHEN, CDR2 SYDVKM. The CDR3 runs 15 residues. V trimming: 4 bases; J trimming: 6 bases; junction bases outside the gene matches: 10. DNA for the CDR3: TGTGCCAGCAGTTACGTGTTGGGACAGGGTGGCGAGCAGTACTTC. This translates into CASSYVLGQGGEQYF.

A few counts support this clone. The chain couples TRBV5-5 to TRBJ2-7; D is possibly TRBD2 (5 bases). This CDR3 is built from 15 residues. Deletions cut 1 base from V and 0 bases from J, with 11 bases between. Germline V lookup: CDR1 SGHKS, CDR2 YYEKEE (reference sequence). The CDR3 is CASSLSGKSSYEQYF. CDR3 sequence (DNA): TGTGCCAGCAGCTTGTCGGGGAAAAGCTCCTACGAGCAGTACTTC.

Here the CDR3 DNA reads TGTGCCAGCAGTCAGGGGGCGGACTATGGCTACACCTTC. Protein: CASSQGADYGYTF. The chain employs TRBV6-6 and TRBJ1-2, with TRBD1 identical over 8 bases. Germline CDR1 is MNHNY and CDR2 is SVGAGI (reference sequence). The CDR3 runs to 13 residues. The trim removed 5 bases at V and 3 bases at J, leaving 2 bases unmatched.

V usage is TRBV15 and J usage is TRBJ2-7; no reliable D call. Germline-derived CDR1 and CDR2 are LNHNV and YYDKDF (reference sequence). Between the trimmed V and J ends, which lost 0 bases and 2 bases, there was a span of 11 bases. The CDR3 is made up of 15 amino acids. CDR3 sequence: CATSRDPRRTYEQYF. The CDR3 DNA is TGTGCCACCAGCAGAGATCCCCGGCGGACCTACGAGCAGTACTTC.

This chain joins TRBV9 and TRBJ2-1; 8 nucleotides agree with TRBD2. This CDR3 is built from 15 residues. The germline CDR1 and CDR2 sequences are SGDLS and YYNGEE. The V and J ends lost 2 bases and 4 bases, in that order; junction bases with no gene match: 5. CDR3: CASSVDSGSYNEQFF. In DNA, the CDR3 is TGTGCCAGCAGCGTGGACAGCGGGAGTTACAATGAGCAGTTCTTC.

DNA of the CDR3: TGTGCTAGTGGTTTGGTCATAGCGGCGAACACCGGGGAGCTGTTTTTT. Its translation is CASGLVIAANTGELFF. This chain connects TRBV12-5 to TRBJ2-2, with a weak D call TRBD2 (6 bases). CDR3 size: 16 residues. CDR1 is LGHNT and CDR2 is FRNRAP in the germline V gene. V lost 0 bases to trimming and J lost 0 bases, with 8 bases between them. Complete variable domain (other parts from reference TRBV12-5 and TRBJ2-2): DARVTQTPRHKVTEMGQEVTMRCQPILGHNTVFWYRQTMMQGLELLAYFRNRAPLDDSGMPKDRFSAEMPDATLATLKIQPSEPRDSAVYFCASGLVIAANTGELFFGEGSRLTVL.

The chain couples TRBV9 to TRBJ2-3, with TRBD1 matching 12 bases. Per the germline V gene, CDR1 is SGDLS and CDR2 is YYNGEE. V gave up 4 bases and J gave up 4 bases; unmatched junction bases: 7. The CDR3 runs 16 residues. CDR3 bases: TGTGCCAGCAGCCTGGGACAGGGGGCGAGCGCAGATACGCAGTATTTT. Translated: CASSLGQGASADTQYF.

This chain uses TRBV6-1 with TRBJ2-1; D remains unclear. With 7 bases removed from V and 0 bases from J, the gap between germline ends came to 10 bases. Germline values: CDR1 MNHNS, CDR2 SASEGT. This CDR3 has 14 residues. The CDR3 nucleotides are TGTGCCAGCAATGGGCCGAGCTCCTACAATGAGCAGTTCTTC. Amino acids: CASNGPSSYNEQFF.

The rearrangement links TRBV2 to TRBJ2-7, with D uncertain. Trimming pared 3 bases from V and 3 bases from J, leaving 3 bases between. CDR1 SNHLY and CDR2 FYNNEI come from the germline V gene. The CDR3 has 11 residues. For the CDR3, the DNA is TGTGCCAGCAGTGATCACTACGAGCAGTACTTC. It translates to CASSDHYEQYF.

In this sample, this clone turned up once. V usage is TRBV6-5 and J usage is TRBJ1-1, with TRBD1 identical over 9 bases. The CDR3 runs to 13 residues. The ends lost 7 bases at V and 5 bases at J; junction bases unmatched: 5. Germline-derived CDR1 and CDR2 are MNHEY and SVGAGI. CDR3 in amino acids: CASKIDRGTEAFF. The CDR3 DNA reads as TGTGCCAGCAAAATCGACAGGGGGACTGAAGCTTTCTTT.

CDR3 in DNA: TGTGCCAGCAGCACGGACCAAAACTCCTACAATGAGCAGTTCTTC. Encoded protein: CASSTDQNSYNEQFF. This chain connects TRBV5-4 to TRBJ2-1; D not resolved. The V and J ends lost 4 bases and 0 bases respectively, with 11 bases between them. Germline CDR1 SGHNT, CDR2 YYREEE (reference sequence). This CDR3 comprises 15 residues.

The chain couples TRBV4-2 to TRBJ1-1, with 8 nucleotides matching TRBD1. Per germline, CDR1 LGHNA and CDR2 YNFKEQ. CDR3 length: 15 amino acids. Trimming at V came to 4 bases and at J to 0 bases, leaving 4 bases not matched to a gene. The CDR3 DNA follows: TGTGCCAGCAGCCGTGGACAGGGTTTGAACACTGAAGCTTTCTTT. Protein product: CASSRGQGLNTEAFF.

V usage is TRBV5-1 and J usage is TRBJ2-1; D gene ambiguous. This CDR3 region has 14 residues. Germline-derived CDR1 and CDR2 are SGHRS and YFSETQ. Trimming cost V 0 bases and J 6 bases, with 10 bases left between them. CDR3 amino acids: CASSLARQTNEQFF. The CDR3 region has the DNA TGCGCCAGCAGCTTGGCCCGGCAGACCAATGAGCAGTTCTTC.

This chain joins TRBV30 and TRBJ1-2; 7 positions agree with TRBD1. Looked up from germline, CDR1 is GTSNPN and CDR2 is SVGIG (reference sequence). Trimming took 3 bases from V and 7 from J; bases not matched to a gene: 8. This CDR3 is built from 13 residues. The DNA for the CDR3 is TGTGCCTGGAGGGGGACAGACCTGGGTGGCTACACCTTC. Its translation: CAWRGTDLGGYTF.

The CDR3 here is CASSFMDTQYF. The CDR3 region has the DNA TGTGCCAGCAGCTTTATGGATACGCAGTATTTT. This chain uses TRBV5-4 with TRBJ2-3, with D unclear. Germline V CDR1 and CDR2: SGHNT, YYREEE (reference sequence). This CDR3 spans 11 amino acids. Trimming stripped 2 bases from V and 6 bases from J, with 4 bases between.

This clone was seen only once. The chain links TRBV6-4 to TRBJ2-1; TRBD1 agrees at 10 bases. The CDR3 runs to 15 residues. Germline V gene sequence: CDR1 MRHNA, CDR2 SNTAGT. After removal of 5 bases from V and 9 bases from J, the junction contained 10 bases not matched to a gene. The CDR3 loop reads CASSSMTGGLSEQFF. In nucleotides, the CDR3 is TGTGCCAGCAGTTCTATGACAGGGGGCTTGAGTGAGCAGTTCTTC.

This clone was counted once. CDR3: CASTRDRNTEAFF. CDR3 nucleotide sequence: TGTGCCAGCACCCGGGACAGGAACACTGAAGCTTTCTTT. The V gene is TRBV6-5, the J gene TRBJ1-1; TRBD1 matches at 7 bases. CDR1 and CDR2 from the germline V gene are MNHEY and SVGAGI. The CDR3 loop spans 13 amino acids. The V gene end was trimmed by 7 bases and the J gene end by 1 base; junction bases not matched to a gene: 3.

J is TRBJ1-3 and V is TRBV18, with D uncertain. Per the germline V gene, CDR1 is KGHSH and CDR2 is LQKENI. V was cut by 0 bases and J by 0 bases, with 6 bases left in between. This CDR3 comprises 15 residues. The CDR3 here is CASSPPSGSGNTIYF. CDR3 nucleotides: TGTGCCAGCTCACCACCATCAGGCTCTGGAAACACCATATATTTT. Full variable domain (outside the CDR3, taken from reference TRBV18 and TRBJ1-3): NAGVMQNPRHLVRRRGQEARLRCSPMKGHSHVYWYRQLPEEGLKFMVYLQKENIIDESGMPKERFSAEFPKEGPSILRIQQVVRGDSAAYFCASSPPSGSGNTIYFGEGSWLTVV.

This chain joins TRBV5-4 and TRBJ2-1, with 7 nucleotides matching TRBD1. The germline CDR1 and CDR2 sequences are SGHNT and YYREEE (reference sequence). This CDR3 has 16 amino acids. J lost 4 bases, V lost 2 bases, and 9 bases had no gene match. In DNA form, the CDR3 reads TGTGCCAGCAGCTTTGGTGCCAGGGGGTTGTACAATGAGCAGTTCTTC. Amino acids: CASSFGARGLYNEQFF.

This chain joins TRBV7-2 and TRBJ2-5, with 7 bases aligning to TRBD1. V shed 5 bases and J 4 bases; nucleotides not matched to a gene: 10. The CDR3 has 15 residues. Germline V lookup: CDR1 SGHTA, CDR2 FQGNSA. In DNA form, the CDR3 reads TGTGCCAGCAGCGCAGCCGGGACAGCCATAGAGACCCAGTACTTC. This translates into CASSAAGTAIETQYF.

V usage is TRBV7-6 and J usage is TRBJ1-4, with 7 bases fitting TRBD1. The CDR3 has 14 amino acids. Germline V gene lookup returns CDR1 SGHVS and CDR2 FNYEAQ. V trimming: 5 bases; J trimming: 6 bases; junction bases outside the gene matches: 6. The CDR3 spells CASSRGGAHEKLFF. In DNA, the CDR3 is TGTGCCAGCAGCAGAGGGGGCGCGCATGAAAAACTGTTTTTT.

V usage is TRBV5-6 and J usage is TRBJ2-1, with 8 bases lining up with TRBD2. Germline V CDR1 and CDR2: SGHDT, YYEEEE. V gave up 5 bases and J gave up 4 bases; unmatched junction bases: 8. The CDR3 runs 15 residues. CDR3 DNA sequence: TGTGCCAGCAGACTGAGCGGGAGCGGATACAATGAGCAGTTCTTC. Amino acids: CASRLSGSGYNEQFF. Based on the CDR3 plus reference TRBV5-6 and TRBJ2-1, the full variable domain is DAGVTQSPTHLIKTRGQQVTLRCSPKSGHDTVSWYQQALGQGPQFIFQYYEEEERQRGNFPDRFSGHQFPNYSSELNVNALLLGDSALYLCASRLSGSGYNEQFFGPGTRLTVL.

The chain is built from TRBV29-1 and TRBJ2-2, with a possible D match to TRBD2 (6 bases). CDR3 length: 13 residues. CDR1 and CDR2 from the germline V gene are SQVTM and ANQGSEA. The CDR3 loop is CSALGLDTGELFF. CDR3 nucleotide sequence: TGCAGTGCTTTGGGACTCGACACCGGGGAGCTGTTTTTT.

The rearrangement links TRBV15 to TRBJ1-1, with a weak D call TRBD1 (6 bases). Germline loops: CDR1 LNHNV, CDR2 YYDKDF (reference sequence). Trimming cost V 1 base and J 2 bases, with 11 bases left between them. The length of the CDR3 is 15 residues. CDR3 in amino acids: CATSRGRTANTEAFF. CDR3 nucleotides: TGTGCCACCAGCAGAGGTCGGACAGCAAACACTGAAGCTTTCTTT.

The chain uses TRBV19 and TRBJ2-3; no reliable D call. Deletions cut 4 bases from V and 0 bases from J, with 5 bases between. CDR1 is LNHDA and CDR2 is SQIVND in the germline V gene (reference sequence). The CDR3 extends over 13 amino acids. The CDR3 region is CASSTTSTDTQYF. The CDR3 DNA follows: TGTGCCAGTAGTACGACCAGCACAGATACGCAGTATTTT.

V gene TRBV4-1 combines with J gene TRBJ2-1, with 12 positions matching TRBD2. The CDR3 is 16 amino acids. In germline, CDR1 is MGHRA, CDR2 YSYEKL. With V trimmed by 1 base and J by 7 bases, 5 bases remained unmatched. The CDR3 sequence is CASSQARLAGGNEQFF. In nucleotides, the CDR3 is TGCGCCAGCAGCCAAGCGCGTCTAGCGGGGGGGAATGAGCAGTTCTTC.

The chain employs TRBV7-8 and TRBJ2-7; D remains ambiguous. The CDR3 has 14 residues. Looked up from germline, CDR1 is SGHVS and CDR2 is FQNEAQ. V gave up 0 bases and J gave up 2 bases, with 8 bases separating them. This CDR3 reads CASSLAPATYEQYF. In DNA, the CDR3 is TGTGCCAGCAGCTTAGCACCGGCAACCTACGAGCAGTACTTC. Full variable domain (outside the CDR3, taken from reference TRBV7-8 and TRBJ2-7): GAGVSQSPRYKVAKRGQDVALRCDPISGHVSLFWYQQALGQGPEFLTYFQNEAQLDKSGLPSDRFFAERPEGSVSTLKIQRTQQEDSAVYLCASSLAPATYEQYFGPGTRLTVT.

This chain connects TRBV6-5 to TRBJ2-5; D uncertain. The ends were cut back, 5 bases at V and 0 bases at J, with 4 bases in the middle. The length of the CDR3 is 12 residues. Germline CDR1 is MNHEY and CDR2 is SVGAGI. The CDR3 DNA reads as TGTGCCAGCAGTCGTTACCAAGAGACCCAGTACTTC. Amino acid sequence: CASSRYQETQYF.

The chain couples TRBV4-1 to TRBJ2-4; unclear D gene. The CDR3 sequence is 13 residues long. Germline V CDR1 and CDR2: MGHRA, YSYEKL. The V and J ends lost 4 bases and 12 bases respectively, with 16 bases between them. The CDR3 sequence: CASSRDKVDGQYF. CDR3 sequence (DNA): TGCGCCAGCAGCCGAGACAAGGTGGATGGTCAGTACTTC.

The rearrangement links TRBV5-1 to TRBJ2-5, with D unresolved. Germline CDR1 SGHRS, CDR2 YFSETQ. Trimming pared 3 bases from V and 1 base from J, leaving 13 bases between. This CDR3 contains 15 residues. CDR3 in DNA: TGCGCCAGCAGCTACCGGCGCAGGTTCCAAGAGACCCAGTACTTC. This encodes CASSYRRRFQETQYF.

This clone was observed a handful of times. This rearrangement joins TRBV30 to TRBJ1-4; D remains ambiguous. The length of the CDR3 is 12 residues. The V gene's germline CDR1 is GTSNPN and CDR2 SVGIG (reference sequence). With 3 bases removed from V and 7 bases from J, the gap between germline ends came to 9 bases. This CDR3 reads CAWRGRVEKLFF. Here the CDR3 DNA reads TGTGCCTGGAGAGGGAGGGTTGAAAAACTGTTTTTT.